The 28 T cell receptor beta chains below were found in one sample sequenced in a study of cytomegalovirus exposure and HLA in healthy donors. PCR was performed using 60 Vbeta and 13 Jbeta primers. Sequencing used immunoSEQ multiplex PCR; TCRdb keeps in-frame clones, though not all of them. The table includes roughly 100,000 clones, 75% detected once. The sequenced material came from PBMCs. Every receptor here comes from a man in his forties in good health and CMV-seronegative.

The CDR3 spells CASSESHRAQPQHF. In nucleotides, the CDR3 is TGTGCCAGCAGTGAATCCCACAGAGCCCAGCCCCAGCATTTT. The rearrangement joins TRBV2 to TRBJ1-5; D is unclear. This CDR3 comprises 14 residues. Trimming cost V 2 bases and J 7 bases, with 12 bases left between them. From germline, CDR1 is SNHLY and CDR2 FYNNEI.

The chain joins TRBV19 to TRBJ1-2; D may be TRBD1 (5 bases). V was trimmed by 3 bases and J by 8 bases, leaving 10 bases between them. Germline values: CDR1 LNHDA, CDR2 SQIVND (reference sequence). The CDR3 has 12 amino acids. Here the CDR3 DNA reads TGTGCCAGTAGTATCCAGGGTCGCGGCTACACCTTC. Residues: CASSIQGRGYTF.

This clone has only a few counts. The gene calls are TRBV7-2 and TRBJ1-1, with 9 bases lining up with TRBD1. The V and J ends lost 5 bases and 0 bases, in that order; junction bases with no gene match: 13. The CDR3 totals 18 residues. Germline-derived CDR1 and CDR2 are SGHTA and FQGNSA. In DNA form, the CDR3 reads TGTGCCAGCAGCCTACGCTCCGGGACAGGGCCCTTGAACACTGAAGCTTTCTTT. It codes for CASSLRSGTGPLNTEAFF.

As DNA, the CDR3 is TGTGCCAGCAGCTTAACGGGACAGTCTGGCTACACCTTC. Its protein product is CASSLTGQSGYTF. The chain joins TRBV7-2 to TRBJ1-2, with 7 bases fitting TRBD1. The ends lost 2 bases at V and 7 bases at J; junction bases unmatched: 4. The CDR3 is 13 residues long. Per the germline V gene, CDR1 is SGHTA and CDR2 is FQGNSA.

This chain joins TRBV4-1 and TRBJ2-7; D is undetermined. The CDR3 runs to 13 residues. V shed 3 bases and J shed 4 bases, with 10 bases lying between them. Germline V lookup: CDR1 MGHRA, CDR2 YSYEKL. Here the CDR3 reads CASSQLLAYEQYF. As DNA, the CDR3 is TGCGCCAGCAGCCAGTTGCTGGCTTACGAGCAGTACTTC.

The chain joins TRBV2 to TRBJ1-1; no definite D call. With 7 bases removed from V and 0 bases from J, the gap between germline ends came to 15 bases. This CDR3 has 15 residues. The germline CDR1 and CDR2 sequences are SNHLY and FYNNEI. The CDR3, as DNA: TGTGCCAGCAATCAAGGAGGACGTATGAACACTGAAGCTTTCTTT. It is translated as CASNQGGRMNTEAFF. Full variable domain (remainder filled in from reference TRBV2 and TRBJ1-1): EPEVTQTPSHQVTQMGQEVILRCVPISNHLYFYWYRQILGQKVEFLVSFYNNEISEKSEIFDDQFSVERPDGSNFTLKIRSTKLEDSAMYFCASNQGGRMNTEAFFGQGTRLTVV.

The chain carries TRBV27 and TRBJ2-7, with D maybe TRBD1 (7 bases). The germline gives CDR1 MNHEY, CDR2 SMNVEV (reference sequence). Trimming took 6 bases from V and 0 from J, leaving 9 bases between them. The CDR3 runs 13 residues. The CDR3 loop is CASRRDSSYEQYF. The CDR3 bases are TGTGCCAGCAGGCGGGACAGCTCCTACGAGCAGTACTTC.

This clone has just a few counts. The chain carries TRBV2 and TRBJ2-3, with 7 bases fitting TRBD2. The germline gives CDR1 SNHLY, CDR2 FYNNEI. Unmatched junction bases numbered 9, after V lost 6 bases and J lost 0 bases. There are 16 residues in the CDR3. DNA for the CDR3: TGTGCCAGCAGCGTCAGAGTCGGGGGGAGCACAGATACGCAGTATTTT. It specifies CASSVRVGGSTDTQYF. Supplemented by reference TRBV2 and TRBJ2-3, the full variable domain reads EPEVTQTPSHQVTQMGQEVILRCVPISNHLYFYWYRQILGQKVEFLVSFYNNEISEKSEIFDDQFSVERPDGSNFTLKIRSTKLEDSAMYFCASSVRVGGSTDTQYFGPGTRLTVL.

V usage is TRBV5-4 and J usage is TRBJ2-3, with 7 bases lining up with TRBD1. The V and J ends lost 4 bases and 3 bases, in that order; junction bases with no gene match: 5. This CDR3 contains 14 residues. Germline CDR1 reads SGHNT; CDR2 reads YYREEE (reference sequence). The CDR3 DNA follows: TGTGCCAGCAGCGATAGGGGGCGTACAGATACGCAGTATTTT. Its protein product is CASSDRGRTDTQYF.

This clone was counted only a few times. The CDR3: CASSLRDTTEAFF. In nucleotides, the CDR3 is TGTGCCAGCAGTTTAAGGGACACCACTGAAGCTTTCTTT. J is TRBJ1-1 and V is TRBV27; D might be TRBD1 (6 bases). CDR3 length: 13 amino acids. The V gene's germline CDR1 is MNHEY and CDR2 SMNVEV (reference sequence). Trimming took 2 bases from V and 4 from J, leaving 8 bases between them.

This sequence joins TRBV28 and TRBJ1-1; D gene ambiguous. Germline V gene lookup returns CDR1 MDHEN and CDR2 SYDVKM. Trimming removed 6 bases at V and 10 bases at J, with 18 bases between. This CDR3 region has 13 residues. The CDR3 sequence is CASREDPGSLAFF. The CDR3 coding sequence is TGTGCCAGCAGGGAAGATCCGGGATCCCTAGCTTTCTTT.

The CDR3 sequence: CASSELAGTQYF. The CDR3 DNA reads TGTGCCAGCAGTGAACTAGCCGGTACGCAGTATTTT. The chain is built from TRBV6-1 and TRBJ2-3, with a tentative D call TRBD2 (5 bases). The CDR3 is made up of 12 amino acids. Germline values: CDR1 MNHNS, CDR2 SASEGT. Deletions cut 2 bases from V and 8 bases from J, with 8 bases between.

The chain is built from TRBV15 and TRBJ1-2; D perhaps matches TRBD1 (6 bases). V was trimmed by 0 bases and J by 4 bases, leaving 12 bases between them. The length of the CDR3 is 15 residues. Germline V CDR1 and CDR2: LNHNV, YYDKDF (reference sequence). CDR3: CATSRDAGASYGYTF. The DNA of the CDR3 is TGTGCCACCAGCAGAGACGCGGGGGCGAGCTATGGCTACACCTTC.

This chain uses TRBV7-7 with TRBJ2-1, with D maybe TRBD1 (6 bases). The CDR3 is made up of 15 amino acids. V was shortened by 5 bases and J by 4 bases, with 15 bases between the two germline ends. Germline values: CDR1 SSHAT, CDR2 FNYEAQ (reference sequence). DNA for the CDR3: TGTGCCAGCAGCCCCGGGCAGGGGTTGTACAATGAGCAGTTCTTC. Amino acids: CASSPGQGLYNEQFF.

The chain has TRBV6-1 and TRBJ2-1; 9 bases map to TRBD1. This CDR3 has 17 amino acids. Germline V lookup: CDR1 MNHNS, CDR2 SASEGT. After removal of 1 base from V and 9 bases from J, the junction contained 13 bases not matched to a gene. CDR3 sequence (DNA): TGTGCCAGCAGTGAAGGGTACGTGACAGGGGGAAAGAGTGAGCAGTTCTTC. It translates to CASSEGYVTGGKSEQFF.

This clone has only a few counts. The chain couples TRBV29-1 to TRBJ2-5, with D possibly matching TRBD1 (6 bases). The J call may be faulty, since TRBJ2-7 better matches the DNA end. The CDR3 has 13 residues. Germline V gene sequence: CDR1 SQVTM, CDR2 ANQGSEA. The CDR3 loop reads CSAETGLSYEQYF. CDR3 DNA: TGCAGCGCGGAAACAGGGTTAAGTTACGAGCAGTACTTC.

The chain links TRBV6-5 to TRBJ1-5; the D gene is possibly TRBD1 (5 bases). The CDR3 has 15 residues. Germline V gives CDR1 MNHEY, CDR2 SVGAGI. V was trimmed by 6 bases and J by 1 base, leaving 13 bases between them. DNA of the CDR3: TGTGCCAGCAGCCGGCGGGGACCCAGCAATCAGCCCCAGCATTTT. Its translation: CASSRRGPSNQPQHF.

The V gene is TRBV4-1, the J gene TRBJ1-2, with unresolved D. Germline CDR1 MGHRA, CDR2 YSYEKL. The CDR3 runs to 15 residues. Trimming left V 2 bases short and J 4 bases short, with 14 bases between. CDR3 sequence: CASSQTAGDSYGYTF. The CDR3 bases are TGCGCCAGCAGCCAAACAGCCGGGGATAGCTATGGCTACACCTTC.

The genes are TRBV7-6 and TRBJ1-3; D is uncertain. In germline, CDR1 is SGHVS, CDR2 FNYEAQ. Trimming stripped 5 bases from V and 4 bases from J, with 18 bases between. CDR3 size: 16 residues. CDR3 in DNA: TGTGCCAGCAGCGCCCGACTCTCGGGTCTAGGAAACACCATATATTTT. Its protein is CASSARLSGLGNTIYF.

The chain is built from TRBV28 and TRBJ1-5; D is possibly TRBD1 (6 bases). The CDR3 extends over 16 amino acids. V was trimmed by 3 bases and J by 0 bases, leaving 12 bases between them. Germline values: CDR1 MDHEN, CDR2 SYDVKM. The CDR3 here is CASSFARRGSNQPQHF. The CDR3, as DNA: TGTGCCAGCAGTTTCGCCCGCAGGGGTAGCAATCAGCCCCAGCATTTT.

The chain joins TRBV2 to TRBJ2-2; 8 nucleotides match TRBD1. The length of the CDR3 is 14 residues. The germline V gene encodes CDR1 SNHLY and CDR2 FYNNEI. Trimming took 7 bases from V and 4 from J; bases not matched to a gene: 5. CDR3: CASTTDRVTGELFF. CDR3 sequence (DNA): TGTGCCAGCACCACGGACAGGGTCACCGGGGAGCTGTTTTTT.

The rearrangement links TRBV6-5 to TRBJ2-6, with D unclear. Trimming removed 7 bases at V and 1 base at J, with 11 bases between. The germline V gene has CDR1 MNHEY and CDR2 SVGAGI. This CDR3 comprises 15 residues. CDR3 in amino acids: CASTEQPSGANVLTF. CDR3 bases: TGTGCCAGCACCGAACAGCCGTCTGGGGCCAACGTCCTGACTTTC.

The V call is TRBV5-4, the J call TRBJ1-6; 7 bases fit TRBD1. Trimming cost V 0 bases and J 7 bases; bases outside gene matches: 4. There are 15 residues in the CDR3. CDR1 is SGHNT and CDR2 is YYREEE in the germline V gene (reference sequence). The CDR3 spells CASSLARGRNSPLHF. The CDR3 coding sequence is TGTGCCAGCAGCTTGGCCAGGGGGAGAAATTCACCCCTCCACTTT. Full variable domain (missing parts from reference TRBV5-4 and TRBJ1-6): ETGVTQSPTHLIKTRGQQVTLRCSSQSGHNTVSWYQQALGQGPQFIFQYYREEENGRGNFPPRFSGLQFPNYSSELNVNALELDDSALYLCASSLARGRNSPLHFGNGTRLTVT.

This clone was counted once. The chain carries TRBV2 and TRBJ2-5, with D perhaps TRBD2 (5 bases). This CDR3 is 14 amino acids long. Germline V gives CDR1 SNHLY, CDR2 FYNNEI. V lost 10 bases, J lost 4 bases, and 19 bases lay in between. The CDR3 loop is CAIRGVSSRETQYF. The CDR3 DNA follows: TGTGCCATTCGGGGAGTGAGCTCCCGAGAGACCCAGTACTTC.

The chain couples TRBV6-5 to TRBJ2-7; TRBD2 matches at 13 bases. This CDR3 comprises 15 residues. The V and J ends lost 6 bases and 2 bases, in that order; junction bases with no gene match: 4. From germline, CDR1 is MNHEY and CDR2 SVGAGI. The CDR3 DNA reads as TGTGCCAGCAGAACCGGGACTAGCGGGGCCTACGAGCAGTACTTC. Translating gives CASRTGTSGAYEQYF.

This clone has only one observation. The genes are TRBV2 and TRBJ2-3; D is perhaps TRBD1 (6 bases). The CDR3 consists of 14 residues. Germline-derived CDR1 and CDR2 are SNHLY and FYNNEI. V was pared by 8 bases and J by 2 bases, with 14 bases between. The CDR3 is CASSGTRSTDTQYF. The CDR3 DNA follows: TGTGCCAGCTCCGGGACAAGGTCCACAGATACGCAGTATTTT.

The J gene is TRBJ2-5, the V gene TRBV4-1, with 12 bases fitting TRBD1. This CDR3 has 15 residues. After removal of 4 bases from V and 3 bases from J, the junction contained 3 bases not matched to a gene. CDR1 and CDR2 (germline): MGHRA, YSYEKL. Written as DNA, the CDR3 is TGCGCCAGCAGCCGGGGACAGGGGGCGGAAGAGACCCAGTACTTC. It yields the protein CASSRGQGAEETQYF.

In its sample, this clone was seen a few times. The chain links TRBV2 to TRBJ1-4; 8 positions match TRBD1. The CDR3 has 13 amino acids. The V gene end was trimmed by 10 bases and the J gene end by 3 bases; junction bases not matched to a gene: 4. Germline V gene lookup returns CDR1 SNHLY and CDR2 FYNNEI. CDR3 protein: CAIRDRPNEKLFF. In nucleotides, the CDR3 is TGTGCCATCCGGGACAGGCCTAATGAAAAACTGTTTTTT.